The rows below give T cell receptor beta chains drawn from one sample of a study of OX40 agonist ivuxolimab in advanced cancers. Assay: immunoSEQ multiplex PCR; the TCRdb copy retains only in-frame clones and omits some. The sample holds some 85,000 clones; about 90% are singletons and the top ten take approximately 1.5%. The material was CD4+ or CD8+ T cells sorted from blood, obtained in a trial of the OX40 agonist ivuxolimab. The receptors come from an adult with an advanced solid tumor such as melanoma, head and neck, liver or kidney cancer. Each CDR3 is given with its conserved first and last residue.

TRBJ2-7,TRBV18,CASSPPIQGAGEQYF
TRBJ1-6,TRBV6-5,CASRTDRDWGSPLHF
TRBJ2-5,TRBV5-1,CASSLGWALSETQYF
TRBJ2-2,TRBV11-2,CASSLDLGVGHTGELFF
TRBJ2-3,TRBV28,CASSSYGQTDTQYF
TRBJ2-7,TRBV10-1,CASKKVGSYEQYF
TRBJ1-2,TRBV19,CASSMAGVAYGYTF
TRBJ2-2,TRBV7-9,CASSRDTLNTGELFF
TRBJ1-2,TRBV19,CATHLGGYTF
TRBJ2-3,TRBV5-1,CASSLGAGGTDTQYF